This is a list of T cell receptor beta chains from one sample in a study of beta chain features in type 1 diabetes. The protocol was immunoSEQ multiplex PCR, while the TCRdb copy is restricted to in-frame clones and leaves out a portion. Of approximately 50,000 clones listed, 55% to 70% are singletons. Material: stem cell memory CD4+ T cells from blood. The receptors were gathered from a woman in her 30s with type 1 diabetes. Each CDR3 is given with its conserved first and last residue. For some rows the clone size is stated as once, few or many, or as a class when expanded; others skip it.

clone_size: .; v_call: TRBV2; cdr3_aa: CASAGTTSYEQYF
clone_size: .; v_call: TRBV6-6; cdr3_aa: CASSYDRDYSNQPQHF
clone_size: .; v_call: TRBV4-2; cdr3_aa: CASSQDPRTRNNQPQHF
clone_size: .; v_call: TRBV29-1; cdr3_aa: CSVEPQGADGYTF
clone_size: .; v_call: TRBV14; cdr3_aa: CASSQDPAGVPLLAQFF
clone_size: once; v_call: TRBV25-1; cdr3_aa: CASSEGTGDTGELFF
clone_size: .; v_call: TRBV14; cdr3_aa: CASSQATGVRGTDTQYF
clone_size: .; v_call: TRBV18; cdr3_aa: CASSPGQGVYGYTF
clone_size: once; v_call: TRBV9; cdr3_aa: CASSPLPAGANSPLHF
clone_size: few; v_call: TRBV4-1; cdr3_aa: CASSQDPGGITDTQYF
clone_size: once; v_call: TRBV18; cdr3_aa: CASSPTSGILTDTQYF
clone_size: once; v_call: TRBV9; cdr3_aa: CASSVWAGGETDTQYF
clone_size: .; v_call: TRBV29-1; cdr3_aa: CSVAPGGTDTQYF
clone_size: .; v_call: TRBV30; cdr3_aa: CAWSVGGATYEQYF
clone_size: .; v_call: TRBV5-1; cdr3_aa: CASSPTGTMNTGELFF
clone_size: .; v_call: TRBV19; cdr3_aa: CASSTHTDSAYEQYF
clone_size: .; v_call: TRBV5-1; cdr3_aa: CASSLAGLAGVNEQFF
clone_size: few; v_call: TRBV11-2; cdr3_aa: CASSSLLSGRFDEQFF
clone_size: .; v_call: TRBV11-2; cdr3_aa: CASSFGETTYNEQFF
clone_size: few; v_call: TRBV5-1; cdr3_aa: CASRELHEQFF
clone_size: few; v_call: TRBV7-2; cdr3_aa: CASSLEAGDGYGYTF
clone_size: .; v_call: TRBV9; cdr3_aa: CASSRGRGNTEAFF
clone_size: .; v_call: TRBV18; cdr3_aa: CASSPTGGTNTGELFF
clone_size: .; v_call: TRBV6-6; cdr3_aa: CASSYQRSSYNEQFF
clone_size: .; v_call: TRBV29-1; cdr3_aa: CSVDGGTGTFTDTQYF
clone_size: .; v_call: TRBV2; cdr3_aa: CASRWEPDTQYF
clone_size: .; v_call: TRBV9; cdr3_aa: CASSVGPDGEEQYF
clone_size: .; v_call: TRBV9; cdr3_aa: CASSPEALADQETQYF
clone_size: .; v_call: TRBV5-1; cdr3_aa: CASSLAPLLGGRSNYGYTF
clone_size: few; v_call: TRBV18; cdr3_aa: CASSPPAGLGTDTQYF
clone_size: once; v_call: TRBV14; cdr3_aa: CASSPRQGGGNNEQFF
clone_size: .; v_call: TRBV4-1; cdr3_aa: CASSQDIEGLFGYTF